This record concerns one T cell receptor beta chain sequence. Its antigen is still unknown. Unrecorded immune exposure was likely among donors, who were nominally healthy when sampled. The sample belongs to a study of cytomegalovirus exposure and HLA in healthy donors. Amplification used 60 Vbeta primers and 13 Jbeta primers. Using immunoSEQ multiplex PCR, the repertoire was profiled, and TCRdb retains in-frame clones only, with some absent. The sample yields roughly 130,000 clones, around 80% seen once. Study results and caveats: When a later analysis compared HLA-associated TCR beta chains with equally common others, the HLA-associated chains turned out to be more clonally expanded and to have lower generation probabilities. Roughly uniform sequencing depth across donors was assumed, possibly incorrectly.

This CDR3 is built from 15 residues. The germline gives CDR1 KGHSH, CDR2 LQKENI. After removal of 2 bases from V and 3 bases from J, the junction contained 5 bases not matched to a gene. This sequence was found in a man younger than 45 in good health and CMV-seronegative. Sequencing was done on a sample of PBMCs. The chain has TRBV18 and TRBJ2-7; 9 bases agree with TRBD2. This CDR3 is CASSPGLAGLYEQYF. The CDR3 DNA sequence: TGTGCCAGCTCACCAGGTCTAGCGGGACTCTACGAGCAGTACTTC.